This note documents a single TCR beta chain sequence. Its antigen is undetermined. This sample is part of a study of T cell repertoires in cytomegalovirus infection. At the level of the study: Selection of CMV epitopes for the study included recently identified HLA-C-restricted and well-studied HLA-B-restricted ones. Shared public TCR beta signatures pointed to both CMV infection and a matching HLA type.

Whole-study findings and limits: There were HLA-C-restricted CMV-specific TCR beta clonotypes dominating the ex vivo response. CMV carriers having the relevant HLA were flagged by cumulative public TCR beta family frequency.

TCRdb reprocessed the reads with MiXCR, giving one entry per CDR3 protein. The sample carries some 920,000 distinct CDR3 sequences, 30% to 40% recorded once. Unmatched junction bases numbered 6, after V lost 2 bases and J lost 5 bases. Germline V lookup: CDR1 MNHEY, CDR2 SMNVEV (reference sequence). The CDR3 sequence is 15 residues long. This sample comprised cultured CD8+ T cells from PBMCs, obtained from culture after CMV antigen stimulation. The J gene is TRBJ2-3, the V gene TRBV27, with 8 positions matching TRBD2. This TCR was recovered from a human donor in good health (CMV status not recorded). Some clones in this sample may be carry-over from other donors' samples. The CDR3 region is CASSLRGGRLDTQYF. CDR3 sequence (DNA): TGTGCCAGCAGTTTACGGGGGGGGCGATTAGATACGCAGTATTTT.